Following are 9 T cell receptor beta chains from one sample sequenced in a study of cytomegalovirus exposure and HLA in healthy donors. Both 60 Vbeta primers and 13 Jbeta primers went into the PCR. The protocol was immunoSEQ multiplex PCR, while the TCRdb copy is restricted to in-frame clones and leaves out a portion. The table lists 65,000 to 95,000 clones. The source material was PBMCs. The receptors were gathered from a man under 40 in good health and CMV-seronegative.

This sequence joins TRBV5-1 and TRBJ2-5, with 8 bases fitting TRBD1. CDR3 length: 15 residues. V lost 4 bases and J lost 1; bases outside the gene matches: 6. Germline V gives CDR1 SGHRS, CDR2 YFSETQ. The CDR3, as DNA: TGCGCCAGCAGCCCCGCCGGACAGGGCCAAGAGACCCAGTACTTC. As protein: CASSPAGQGQETQYF.

This chain connects TRBV30 to TRBJ2-7, with D possibly matching TRBD2 (6 bases). CDR1 and CDR2 from the germline V gene are GTSNPN and SVGIG (reference sequence). The CDR3 loop spans 15 amino acids. Trimming left V 0 bases short and J 0 bases short, with 12 bases between. The CDR3 sequence is CAWSVEWRASYEQYF. The CDR3, as DNA: TGTGCCTGGAGTGTAGAATGGAGGGCCTCCTACGAGCAGTACTTC.

The J gene is TRBJ1-1, the V gene TRBV10-3; D possibly corresponds to TRBD1 (5 bases). The CDR3 spans 14 residues. V lost 3 bases to trimming and J lost 1 base, with 9 bases between them. CDR1 is ENHRY, CDR2 SYGVKD, per germline. The CDR3 DNA reads TGTGCCATCAGTGAAAAACAGGAGAACACTGAAGCTTTCTTT. Protein product: CAISEKQENTEAFF.

The gene calls are TRBV2 and TRBJ2-3; 9 bases line up with TRBD1. The V gene's germline CDR1 is SNHLY and CDR2 FYNNEI. CDR3 length: 15 residues. Trimming removed 9 bases from V and 3 bases from J; junction bases left unmatched: 10. The CDR3 DNA reads as TGTGCCAGTTCCCGGGACAGGGTTACGACAGATACGCAGTATTTT. Residues: CASSRDRVTTDTQYF.

The chain carries TRBV4-1 and TRBJ2-1; D uncertain. Trimming took off 0 bases at V and 4 bases at J, with 7 bases between the two ends. The CDR3 runs 14 residues. Germline V gene lookup returns CDR1 MGHRA and CDR2 YSYEKL. The CDR3 bases are TGCGCCAGCAGCCAAGAAGGCAGGTACAATGAGCAGTTCTTC. Protein: CASSQEGRYNEQFF.

The chain employs TRBV19 and TRBJ1-2; 8 bases line up with TRBD1. V was clipped by 4 bases and J by 5 bases; unmatched bases: 6. The CDR3 is made up of 14 amino acids. CDR1 and CDR2 from the germline V gene are LNHDA and SQIVND (reference sequence). The CDR3 spells CASSKDRVGYGYTF. The DNA for the CDR3 is TGTGCCAGTAGTAAGGACAGGGTCGGGTATGGCTACACCTTC.

The rearrangement links TRBV4-1 to TRBJ1-1; D is unclear. Germline V CDR1 and CDR2: MGHRA, YSYEKL. The CDR3 sequence is 15 residues long. Deletions cut 3 bases from V and 4 bases from J, with 15 bases between. The DNA for the CDR3 is TGCGCCAGCAGCCAGCGAGGGCGTCGGGGCACTGAAGCTTTCTTT. Its translation is CASSQRGRRGTEAFF.

The J gene is TRBJ2-5, the V gene TRBV9; a possible D gene is TRBD1 (5 bases). Trimming pared 3 bases from V and 5 bases from J, leaving 11 bases between. The CDR3 spans 13 residues. CDR1 is SGDLS, CDR2 YYNGEE, per germline. In DNA form, the CDR3 reads TGTGCCAGCAGCGCGACAGTCTGGGAGACCCAGTACTTC. It translates to CASSATVWETQYF.

This chain connects TRBV19 to TRBJ1-5, with D perhaps TRBD1 (5 bases). Germline V lookup: CDR1 LNHDA, CDR2 SQIVND (reference sequence). The CDR3 has 14 residues. The ends were cut back, 5 bases at V and 0 bases at J, with 8 bases in the middle. The CDR3 bases are TGTGCCAGTAGTCGACAGTTTAGCAATCAGCCCCAGCATTTT. Encoded protein: CASSRQFSNQPQHF.